This T cell receptor (beta chain) is from a study of cytomegalovirus exposure and HLA in healthy donors. Overall study findings and caveats: A missense DCLRE1C variant was associated with V- and J-gene trimming of TCR beta chains in a later analysis, and an independent cohort replicated the association.

PCR involved 60 Vbeta and 13 Jbeta primers. Measured with immunoSEQ multiplex PCR; TCRdb has only the in-frame clones, and not every one. The table records 84,000 or so clones, about three quarters of them present only once. The CDR3 length is 13 residues. Per the germline V gene, CDR1 is MNHNS and CDR2 is SASEGT. V lost 10 bases and J lost 7, with 20 bases in between. Worth noting for this clone: The antigen is unknown.

The chain recombines TRBV6-1 with TRBJ2-7, with a weak D call TRBD2 (6 bases). Sequenced material: PBMCs. The origin of this receptor is a boy between 5 and 17 years old in good health and CMV-seronegative. The CDR3 DNA is TGTGCCATCCCGGGGCCGTACGCGGGGGAGCAGTACTTC. It is translated as CAIPGPYAGEQYF.